Listed below are T cell receptor beta chains from one sample, sequenced in a study of T cell responses to AZD1222 COVID-19 vaccine. Clones were read by immunoSEQ multiplex PCR, and TCRdb kept only the in-frame ones, dropping some. The sample contains 70,000 to 90,000 clones, around 86% of which appear only once. Sequencing was performed on peripheral blood, taken on day 0 of AZD1222 vaccination. These receptors were obtained from an adult in good health. CDR3s include the opening cysteine and the closing phenylalanine or tryptophan. Each record gives: V gene, clone size, D gene, J gene, CDR3 DNA, CDR3 protein. D genes are given only for firm matches. Expanded clones are given a class, and other clones once, few, many or no size at all.

v_call: TRBV3-1/TRBV3-2; clone_size: NA; d_call: NA; j_call: TRBJ1-4; cdr3_nt: TGTGCCAGCAGCCAAGAAGAGGGATGGGGGCCGGCTAATGAAAAACTGTTTTTT; cdr3_aa: CASSQEEGWGPANEKLFF
v_call: TRBV3-1/TRBV3-2; clone_size: NA; d_call: NA; j_call: TRBJ2-5; cdr3_nt: TGTGCCAGCAGCCAAAGAGAGGTGGAGACCCAGTACTTC; cdr3_aa: CASSQREVETQYF
v_call: TRBV7-2; clone_size: NA; d_call: NA; j_call: TRBJ1-2; cdr3_nt: TGTGCCAGCAGCCACCCCGGAGGAACCGGCAATGGCTACACCTTC; cdr3_aa: CASSHPGGTGNGYTF
v_call: TRBV30; clone_size: NA; d_call: NA; j_call: TRBJ1-6; cdr3_nt: TGTGCCTGGAGTGTAGGGGACTTTAATTCACCCCTCCACTTT; cdr3_aa: CAWSVGDFNSPLHF
v_call: TRBV27; clone_size: NA; d_call: TRBD1; j_call: TRBJ1-2; cdr3_nt: TGTGCCAGCAGTCCCATCACGGGACAGGGTTTACTCTACACCTTC; cdr3_aa: CASSPITGQGLLYTF
v_call: TRBV14; clone_size: NA; d_call: NA; j_call: TRBJ1-1; cdr3_nt: TGTGCCAGCAGCCGTCAGGGGTTGTGGGGTGGCACTGAAGCTTTCTTT; cdr3_aa: CASSRQGLWGGTEAFF
v_call: TRBV5-1; clone_size: NA; d_call: NA; j_call: TRBJ2-7; cdr3_nt: TGCGCCAGCAGCTTGAGGACAGCATACGAGCAGTACTTC; cdr3_aa: CASSLRTAYEQYF
v_call: TRBV10-1; clone_size: NA; d_call: TRBD1; j_call: TRBJ2-1; cdr3_nt: TGCGCCAGCAGTGACACCGGGACAGGCCCCTACAATGAGCAGTTCTTC; cdr3_aa: CASSDTGTGPYNEQFF
v_call: TRBV6-6; clone_size: NA; d_call: NA; j_call: TRBJ1-5; cdr3_nt: TGTGCCAGCAGTCCCGTAAGGGGCAGGGGAGGTCAGCCCCAGCATTTT; cdr3_aa: CASSPVRGRGGQPQHF
v_call: TRBV7-2; clone_size: NA; d_call: NA; j_call: TRBJ1-5; cdr3_nt: TGTGCCAGCAGCTTATTGGCAGGGTACAATCAGCCCCAGCATTTT; cdr3_aa: CASSLLAGYNQPQHF
v_call: TRBV6-1; clone_size: NA; d_call: NA; j_call: TRBJ1-4; cdr3_nt: TGTGCCAGCAGTGAGAACTGGGAAGGTGAAAAACTGTTTTTT; cdr3_aa: CASSENWEGEKLFF
v_call: TRBV3-1/TRBV3-2; clone_size: NA; d_call: NA; j_call: TRBJ1-1; cdr3_nt: TGTGCCAGCAGCCAAGACCCCGGGGATAGCACTGAAGCTTTCTTT; cdr3_aa: CASSQDPGDSTEAFF
v_call: TRBV10-3; clone_size: NA; d_call: NA; j_call: TRBJ1-1; cdr3_nt: TGTGCCATCAGTGAATCCGGGACACGGGGTGGGGAAGCTTTCTTT; cdr3_aa: CAISESGTRGGEAFF
v_call: TRBV3-1/TRBV3-2; clone_size: NA; d_call: NA; j_call: TRBJ1-3; cdr3_nt: TGTGCCAGCAGCCAAGAGGGAGACGGTCCTGGAAACACCATATATTTT; cdr3_aa: CASSQEGDGPGNTIYF
v_call: TRBV11-2; clone_size: NA; d_call: TRBD2; j_call: TRBJ2-7; cdr3_nt: TGTGCCAGCCGCCTGGCGGCGGGAGGATACGAGCAGTACTTC; cdr3_aa: CASRLAAGGYEQYF
v_call: TRBV15; clone_size: NA; d_call: TRBD1; j_call: TRBJ2-5; cdr3_nt: TGTGCCACCAGCAGGGCCTCCGGACAGGGTCTGGAGACCCAGTACTTC; cdr3_aa: CATSRASGQGLETQYF
v_call: TRBV7-9; clone_size: once; d_call: NA; j_call: TRBJ1-2; cdr3_nt: TGTGCCAGCAGCTTAGCCAGCCCCACTAACTATGGCTACACCTTC; cdr3_aa: CASSLASPTNYGYTF
v_call: TRBV15; clone_size: NA; d_call: NA; j_call: TRBJ1-4; cdr3_nt: TGTGCCACCAGCTTCCCATTGGGAGGGTCGGGGGGAAAACTGTTTTTT; cdr3_aa: CATSFPLGGSGGKLFF
v_call: TRBV10-3; clone_size: NA; d_call: TRBD2; j_call: TRBJ2-1; cdr3_nt: TGTGCCATCAGAGGGACTAGCGGGGGCAATGAGCAGTTCTTC; cdr3_aa: CAIRGTSGGNEQFF
v_call: TRBV4-3; clone_size: NA; d_call: NA; j_call: TRBJ1-5; cdr3_nt: TGCGCCAGCAGCCAAGGGTCGGGGCATGATCAGCCCCAGCATTTT; cdr3_aa: CASSQGSGHDQPQHF
v_call: TRBV3-1/TRBV3-2; clone_size: NA; d_call: NA; j_call: TRBJ2-3; cdr3_nt: TGTGCCAGCAGCCAAGGGTGGGGAACAGATACGCAGTATTTT; cdr3_aa: CASSQGWGTDTQYF
v_call: TRBV5-1; clone_size: NA; d_call: NA; j_call: TRBJ1-3; cdr3_nt: TGCGCCAGCAGCTTGGAGGCAGTCTCTGGAAACACCATATATTTT; cdr3_aa: CASSLEAVSGNTIYF
v_call: TRBV6-5; clone_size: once; d_call: TRBD2; j_call: TRBJ2-5; cdr3_nt: TGTGCCAGCTGGACATGGGGCGGGAGTGGGGAGACCCAGTACTTC; cdr3_aa: CASWTWGGSGETQYF
v_call: TRBV27; clone_size: NA; d_call: NA; j_call: TRBJ2-1; cdr3_nt: TGTGCCAGCAGTTTAAGGATTTACAATGAGCAGTTCTTC; cdr3_aa: CASSLRIYNEQFF
v_call: TRBV12-3/TRBV12-4; clone_size: NA; d_call: NA; j_call: TRBJ1-1; cdr3_nt: TGTGCCAGCAGTTTAGCGAGGGCAGGGGAAGCTTTCTTT; cdr3_aa: CASSLARAGEAFF
v_call: TRBV30; clone_size: once; d_call: NA; j_call: TRBJ2-7; cdr3_nt: TGTGCCTGGAGCCGCGGGGGCCCCGAGCAGTACTTC; cdr3_aa: CAWSRGGPEQYF
v_call: TRBV5-6; clone_size: NA; d_call: NA; j_call: TRBJ2-1; cdr3_nt: TGTGCCAGCAGCGGGGGGGCGGCCGGGACCTACAATGAGCAGTTCTTC; cdr3_aa: CASSGGAAGTYNEQFF
v_call: TRBV27; clone_size: NA; d_call: NA; j_call: TRBJ1-4; cdr3_nt: TGTGCCAGCAGTCCCCGCGCCCCGCGGGAAAAACTGTTTTTT; cdr3_aa: CASSPRAPREKLFF
v_call: TRBV10-1; clone_size: NA; d_call: TRBD2; j_call: TRBJ2-7; cdr3_nt: TGCGCCAGCAGTAAGGGACTAGCCGGGCCCGACGAGCAGTACTTC; cdr3_aa: CASSKGLAGPDEQYF
v_call: TRBV9; clone_size: NA; d_call: NA; j_call: TRBJ2-2; cdr3_nt: TGTGCCAGCAGCGTTGAAGGGGCCACCGGGGAGCTGTTTTTT; cdr3_aa: CASSVEGATGELFF
v_call: TRBV3-1/TRBV3-2; clone_size: NA; d_call: TRBD1; j_call: TRBJ1-1; cdr3_nt: TGTGCCAGCAGCCAAACGTGGCAGGGGGCTGGAGGGAACACTGAAGCTTTCTTT; cdr3_aa: CASSQTWQGAGGNTEAFF
v_call: TRBV29-1; clone_size: NA; d_call: TRBD1; j_call: TRBJ2-5; cdr3_nt: TGCAGCGTTGATTTTCGGTGGACAGGGAAAGAGACCCAGTACTTC; cdr3_aa: CSVDFRWTGKETQYF
v_call: TRBV5-6; clone_size: once; d_call: NA; j_call: TRBJ1-5; cdr3_nt: TGTGCCAGCAGCTTGTCTTCCGGCAATCAGCCCCAGCATTTT; cdr3_aa: CASSLSSGNQPQHF
v_call: TRBV7-8; clone_size: few; d_call: NA; j_call: TRBJ1-2; cdr3_nt: TGTGCCAGCAGCTTAGCTGGGGTATCTCCCGGCTACACCTTC; cdr3_aa: CASSLAGVSPGYTF
v_call: TRBV14; clone_size: NA; d_call: TRBD1; j_call: TRBJ2-7; cdr3_nt: TGTGCCAGCAGCCAAGAGGACAGGTCCTACGAGCAGTACTTC; cdr3_aa: CASSQEDRSYEQYF
v_call: TRBV10-3; clone_size: NA; d_call: NA; j_call: TRBJ1-4; cdr3_nt: TGTGCCACCCTGGACCTTCCCGGCGAAAAACTGTTTTTT; cdr3_aa: CATLDLPGEKLFF
v_call: TRBV11-2; clone_size: NA; d_call: TRBD1; j_call: TRBJ1-2; cdr3_nt: TGTGCCAGCAGCTTGGACAGGGGGCTAGGGGGTGGCTATGGCTACACCTTC; cdr3_aa: CASSLDRGLGGGYGYTF
v_call: TRBV18; clone_size: NA; d_call: NA; j_call: TRBJ1-6; cdr3_nt: TGTGCCAGCTCACCAAAGACCTCCTATAATTCACCCCTCCACTTT; cdr3_aa: CASSPKTSYNSPLHF
v_call: TRBV3-1/TRBV3-2; clone_size: NA; d_call: NA; j_call: TRBJ2-7; cdr3_nt: TGTGCCAGCGGGACATACTCTCGATTCGAGCAGTACTTC; cdr3_aa: CASGTYSRFEQYF
v_call: TRBV18; clone_size: NA; d_call: NA; j_call: TRBJ2-5; cdr3_nt: TGTGCCAGCTCACCACAACAGGGAGACCAAGAGACCCAGTACTTC; cdr3_aa: CASSPQQGDQETQYF
v_call: TRBV28; clone_size: NA; d_call: NA; j_call: TRBJ2-7; cdr3_nt: TGTGCCAGCAGTTTTCGCCCCCACCATATCTACGAGCAGTACTTC; cdr3_aa: CASSFRPHHIYEQYF
v_call: TRBV18; clone_size: once; d_call: NA; j_call: TRBJ1-2; cdr3_nt: TGTGCCAGCTCACCTGCACAGGGTAACTATGGCTACACCTTC; cdr3_aa: CASSPAQGNYGYTF
v_call: TRBV6-2/TRBV6-3; clone_size: NA; d_call: NA; j_call: TRBJ1-1; cdr3_nt: TGTGCCAGCAGTTACGACGGCGGCAGGATTTTGAACACTGAAGCTTTCTTT; cdr3_aa: CASSYDGGRILNTEAFF
v_call: TRBV24-1; clone_size: NA; d_call: NA; j_call: TRBJ2-3; cdr3_nt: TGTGCCACCAGTGATCCCGTCAGCGGGCCAGATACGCAGTATTTT; cdr3_aa: CATSDPVSGPDTQYF
v_call: TRBV5-1; clone_size: NA; d_call: TRBD2; j_call: TRBJ2-2; cdr3_nt: TGCGCCAGCAGCTTTCTAGCGGGAGTTTCCACCGGGGAGCTGTTTTTT; cdr3_aa: CASSFLAGVSTGELFF
v_call: TRBV15; clone_size: NA; d_call: NA; j_call: TRBJ1-1; cdr3_nt: TGTGCCACCAGCAGAGATCGGAGCGAAGCTTTCTTT; cdr3_aa: CATSRDRSEAFF
v_call: TRBV12-3/TRBV12-4; clone_size: NA; d_call: NA; j_call: TRBJ1-3; cdr3_nt: TGTGCCAGCAGATTCTCGTCTGGAAACACCATATATTTT; cdr3_aa: CASRFSSGNTIYF
v_call: TRBV27; clone_size: NA; d_call: TRBD2; j_call: TRBJ2-2; cdr3_nt: TGTGCCAGACTCCAGACGGAAACTACTAGCGCCGCAAAGAACACCGGGGAGCTGTTTTTT; cdr3_aa: CARLQTETTSAAKNTGELFF
v_call: TRBV19; clone_size: few; d_call: TRBD1; j_call: TRBJ1-1; cdr3_nt: TGTGCCAGTAGTATCACAGGGGGCGGTACTGAAGCTTTCTTT; cdr3_aa: CASSITGGGTEAFF
v_call: TRBV2; clone_size: NA; d_call: NA; j_call: TRBJ2-5; cdr3_nt: TGTGCCAGCAGTTTAATGGAGACCCAGTACTTC; cdr3_aa: CASSLMETQYF
v_call: TRBV12-2; clone_size: NA; d_call: NA; j_call: TRBJ1-1; cdr3_nt: TGTGCAAGTCGCTTAGTGTGGACAGGGTATGTCACTGAAGCTTTCTTT; cdr3_aa: CASRLVWTGYVTEAFF
v_call: TRBV7-3; clone_size: NA; d_call: NA; j_call: TRBJ2-3; cdr3_nt: TGTGCCAGCAGCCCCTCAATACTAGTTACTCCCCGCACAGATACGCAGTATTTT; cdr3_aa: CASSPSILVTPRTDTQYF
v_call: TRBV6-2/TRBV6-3; clone_size: NA; d_call: NA; j_call: TRBJ2-7; cdr3_nt: TGTGCCAGCAGTACCACTAATCGCCACGAGCAGTACTTC; cdr3_aa: CASSTTNRHEQYF